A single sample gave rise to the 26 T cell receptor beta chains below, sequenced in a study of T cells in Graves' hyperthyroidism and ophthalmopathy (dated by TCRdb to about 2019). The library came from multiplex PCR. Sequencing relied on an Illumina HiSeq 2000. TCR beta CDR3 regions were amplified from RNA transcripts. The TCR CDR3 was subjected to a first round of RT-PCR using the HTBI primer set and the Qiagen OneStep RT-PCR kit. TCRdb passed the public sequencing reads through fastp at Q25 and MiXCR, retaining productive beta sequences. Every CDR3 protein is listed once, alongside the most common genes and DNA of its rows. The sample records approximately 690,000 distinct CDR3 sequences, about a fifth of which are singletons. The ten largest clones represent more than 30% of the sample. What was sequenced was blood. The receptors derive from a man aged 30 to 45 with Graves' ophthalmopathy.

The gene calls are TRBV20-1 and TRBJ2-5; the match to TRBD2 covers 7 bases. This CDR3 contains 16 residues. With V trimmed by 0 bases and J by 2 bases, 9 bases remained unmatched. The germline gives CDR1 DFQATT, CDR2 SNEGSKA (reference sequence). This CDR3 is CSARDPTAGDQETQYF. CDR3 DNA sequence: TGCAGTGCTAGAGATCCAACGGCGGGGGATCAAGAGACCCAGTACTTC.

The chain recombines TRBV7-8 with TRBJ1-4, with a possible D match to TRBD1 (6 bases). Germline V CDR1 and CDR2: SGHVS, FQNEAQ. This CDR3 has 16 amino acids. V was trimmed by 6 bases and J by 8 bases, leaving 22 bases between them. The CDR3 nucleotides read TGTGCCAGCAGTTTGAAAGGGGGGGCGCTTAGGGAAAAACTGTTTTTT. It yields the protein CASSLKGGALREKLFF.

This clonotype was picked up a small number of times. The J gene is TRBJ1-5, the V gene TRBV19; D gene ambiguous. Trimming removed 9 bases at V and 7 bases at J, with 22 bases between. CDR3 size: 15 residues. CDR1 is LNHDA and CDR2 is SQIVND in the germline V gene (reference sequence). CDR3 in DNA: TGTGCCAGCCCTAAATGCCGGGTCACAGAGCAGCCCCAGCATTTT. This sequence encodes CASPKCRVTEQPQHF.

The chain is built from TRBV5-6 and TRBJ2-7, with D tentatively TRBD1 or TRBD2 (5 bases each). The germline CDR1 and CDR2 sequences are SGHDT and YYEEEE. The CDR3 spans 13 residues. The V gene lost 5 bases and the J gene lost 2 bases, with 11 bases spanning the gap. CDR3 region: CASRTGATYEQYF. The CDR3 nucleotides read TGTGCCAGCAGGACCGGGGCTACCTACGAGCAGTACTTC.

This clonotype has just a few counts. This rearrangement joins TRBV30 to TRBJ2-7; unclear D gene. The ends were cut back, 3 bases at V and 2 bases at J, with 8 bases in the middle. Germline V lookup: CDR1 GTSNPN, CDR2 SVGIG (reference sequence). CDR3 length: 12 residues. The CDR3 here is CAWRMATYEQYF. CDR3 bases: TGTGCCTGGAGGATGGCGACCTACGAGCAGTACTTC.

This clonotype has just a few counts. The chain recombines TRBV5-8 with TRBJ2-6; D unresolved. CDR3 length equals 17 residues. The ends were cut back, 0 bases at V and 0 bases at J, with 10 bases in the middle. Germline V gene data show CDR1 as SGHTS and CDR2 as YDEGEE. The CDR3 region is CASSLGVPNSGANVLTF. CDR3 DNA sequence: TGTGCCAGCAGCTTGGGGGTGCCGAACTCTGGGGCCAACGTCCTGACTTTC.

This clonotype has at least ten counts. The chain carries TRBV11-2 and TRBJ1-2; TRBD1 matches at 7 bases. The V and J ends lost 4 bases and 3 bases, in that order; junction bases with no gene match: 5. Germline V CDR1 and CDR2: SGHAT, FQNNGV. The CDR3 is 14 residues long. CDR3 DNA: TGTGCCAGCAGCTCGCGACAGGGCCACTATGGCTACACCTTC. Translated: CASSSRQGHYGYTF.

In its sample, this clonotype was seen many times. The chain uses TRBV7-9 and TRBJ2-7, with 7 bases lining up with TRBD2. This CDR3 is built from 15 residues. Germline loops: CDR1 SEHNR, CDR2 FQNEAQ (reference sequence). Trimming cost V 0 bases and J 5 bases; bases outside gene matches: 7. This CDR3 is CASSLAGGPIHEQYF. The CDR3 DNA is TGTGCCAGCAGCTTAGCGGGAGGGCCGATCCACGAGCAGTACTTC.

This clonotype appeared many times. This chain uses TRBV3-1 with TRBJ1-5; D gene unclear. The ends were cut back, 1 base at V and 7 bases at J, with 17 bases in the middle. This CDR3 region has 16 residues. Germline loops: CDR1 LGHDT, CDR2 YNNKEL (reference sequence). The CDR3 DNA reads TGTGCCAGCAGCCAAGGTCTCGCGTCTACCGTCCAGCCCCAGCATTTT. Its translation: CASSQGLASTVQPQHF.

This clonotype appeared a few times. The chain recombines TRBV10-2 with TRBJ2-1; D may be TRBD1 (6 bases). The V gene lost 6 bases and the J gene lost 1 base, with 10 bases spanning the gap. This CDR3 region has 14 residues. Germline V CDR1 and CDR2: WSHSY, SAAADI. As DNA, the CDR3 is TGCGCCAGCAGCGGGACAAATTCCTACAATGAGCAGTTCTTC. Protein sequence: CASSGTNSYNEQFF.

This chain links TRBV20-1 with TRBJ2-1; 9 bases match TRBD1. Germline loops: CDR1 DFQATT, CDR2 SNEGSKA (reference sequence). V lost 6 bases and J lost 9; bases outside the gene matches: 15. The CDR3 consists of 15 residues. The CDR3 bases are TGCAGTGCCTTACGTAGGGGACAGGGAGGAGGTGAGCAGTTCTTC. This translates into CSALRRGQGGGEQFF.

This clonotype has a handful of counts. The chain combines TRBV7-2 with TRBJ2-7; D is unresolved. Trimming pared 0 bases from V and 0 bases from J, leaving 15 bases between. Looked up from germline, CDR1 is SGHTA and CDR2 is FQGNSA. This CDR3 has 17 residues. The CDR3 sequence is CASSLARSGFYSYEQYF. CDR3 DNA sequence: TGTGCCAGCAGCTTAGCGAGGTCGGGTTTCTACTCCTACGAGCAGTACTTC.

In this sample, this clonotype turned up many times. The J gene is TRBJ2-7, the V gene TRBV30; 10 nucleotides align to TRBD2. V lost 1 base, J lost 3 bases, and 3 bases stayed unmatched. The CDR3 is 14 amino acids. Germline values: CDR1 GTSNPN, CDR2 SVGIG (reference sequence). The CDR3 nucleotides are TGTGCCTGGAGTGGGGCTAGCGGGGGCTACGAGCAGTACTTC. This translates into CAWSGASGGYEQYF.

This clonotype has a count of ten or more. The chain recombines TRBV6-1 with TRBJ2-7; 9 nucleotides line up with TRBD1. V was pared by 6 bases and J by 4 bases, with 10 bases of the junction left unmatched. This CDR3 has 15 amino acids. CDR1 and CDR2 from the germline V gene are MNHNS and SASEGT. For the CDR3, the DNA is TGTGCCAGCAGCCTTCACAGGGGGCGGTTGTACGAGCAGTACTTC. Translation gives CASSLHRGRLYEQYF.

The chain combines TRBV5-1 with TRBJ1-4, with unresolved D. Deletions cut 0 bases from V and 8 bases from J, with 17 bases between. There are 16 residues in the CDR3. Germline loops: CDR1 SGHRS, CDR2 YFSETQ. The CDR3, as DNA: TGCGCCAGCAGCTTGGACAGTAGCCTAGGAGGAGAAAAACTGTTTTTT. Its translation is CASSLDSSLGGEKLFF.

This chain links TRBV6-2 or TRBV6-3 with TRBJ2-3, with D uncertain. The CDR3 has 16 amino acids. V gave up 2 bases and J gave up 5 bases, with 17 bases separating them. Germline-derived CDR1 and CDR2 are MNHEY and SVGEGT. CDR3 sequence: CASSYDSVRPKDTQYF. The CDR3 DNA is TGTGCCAGCAGTTACGACTCCGTAAGGCCGAAAGATACGCAGTATTTT.

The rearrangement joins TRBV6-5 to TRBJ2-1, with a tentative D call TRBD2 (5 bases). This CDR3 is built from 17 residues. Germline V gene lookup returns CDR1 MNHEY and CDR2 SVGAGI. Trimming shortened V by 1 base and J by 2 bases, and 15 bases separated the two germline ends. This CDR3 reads CASSYLGSASPYNEQFF. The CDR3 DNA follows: TGTGCCAGCAGTTACTTAGGGTCGGCTAGCCCCTACAATGAGCAGTTCTTC.

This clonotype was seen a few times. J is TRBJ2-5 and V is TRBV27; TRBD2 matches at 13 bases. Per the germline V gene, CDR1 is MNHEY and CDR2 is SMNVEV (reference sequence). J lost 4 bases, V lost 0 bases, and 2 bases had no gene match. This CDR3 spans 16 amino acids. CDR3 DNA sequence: TGTGCCAGCAGTTTATCTCGGACTAGCGGGGGAGAGACCCAGTACTTC. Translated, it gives CASSLSRTSGGETQYF.

The CDR3 loop is CASSPRTSLGNEQFF. The CDR3 DNA is TGTGCCAGCAGCCCGCGGACTAGTCTGGGCAATGAGCAGTTCTTC. The chain combines TRBV9 with TRBJ2-1, with 7 positions matching TRBD2. The length of the CDR3 is 15 residues. V was pared by 4 bases and J by 6 bases, with 10 bases of the junction left unmatched. The germline V gene has CDR1 SGDLS and CDR2 YYNGEE.

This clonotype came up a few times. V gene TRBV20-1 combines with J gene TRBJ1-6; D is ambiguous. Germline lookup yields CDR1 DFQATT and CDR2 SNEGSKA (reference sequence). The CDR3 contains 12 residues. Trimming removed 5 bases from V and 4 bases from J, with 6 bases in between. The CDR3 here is CSAWRYNSPLHF. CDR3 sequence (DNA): TGCAGTGCTTGGCGGTATAATTCACCCCTCCACTTT.

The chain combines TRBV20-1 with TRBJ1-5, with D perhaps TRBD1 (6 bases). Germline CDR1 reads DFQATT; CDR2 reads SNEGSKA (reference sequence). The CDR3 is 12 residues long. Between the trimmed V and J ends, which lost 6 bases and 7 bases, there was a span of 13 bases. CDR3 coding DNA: TGCAGTGCAGCACAGGGTAGCCAGCCCCAGCATTTT. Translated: CSAAQGSQPQHF.

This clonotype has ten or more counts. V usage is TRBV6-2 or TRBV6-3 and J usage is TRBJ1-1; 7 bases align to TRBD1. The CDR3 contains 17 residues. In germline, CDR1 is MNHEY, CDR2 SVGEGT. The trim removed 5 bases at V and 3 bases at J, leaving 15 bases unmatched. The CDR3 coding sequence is TGTGCCAGCAGTCCCGGACAGGTACAGGGGATGTACACTGAAGCTTTCTTT. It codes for CASSPGQVQGMYTEAFF.

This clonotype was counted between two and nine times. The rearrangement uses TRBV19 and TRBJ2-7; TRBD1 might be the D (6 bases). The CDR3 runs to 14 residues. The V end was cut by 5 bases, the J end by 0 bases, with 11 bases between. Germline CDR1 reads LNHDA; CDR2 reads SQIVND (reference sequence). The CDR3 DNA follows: TGTGCCAGTAGTGCCGGACAGTTCTCCTACGAGCAGTACTTC. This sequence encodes CASSAGQFSYEQYF.

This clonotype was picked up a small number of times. Written as DNA, the CDR3 is TGTGCCAGCAGTAGCCCGGACGGCGGACTAGCGAAAGAGACCCAGTACTTC. This translates into CASSSPDGGLAKETQYF. V and J are TRBV9 and TRBJ2-5, with 9 bases aligning to TRBD2. Germline V gives CDR1 SGDLS, CDR2 YYNGEE. CDR3 size: 17 residues. With V trimmed by 5 bases and J by 3 bases, 14 bases remained unmatched.

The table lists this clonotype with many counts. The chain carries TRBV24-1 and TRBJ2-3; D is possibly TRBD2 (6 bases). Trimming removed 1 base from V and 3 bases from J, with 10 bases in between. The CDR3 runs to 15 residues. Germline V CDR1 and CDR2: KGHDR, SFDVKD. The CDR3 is CATSDFGGATDTQYF. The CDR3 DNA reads TGTGCCACCAGTGATTTCGGGGGAGCAACAGATACGCAGTATTTT.

The CDR3 loop reads CASSLGGLTGELFF. The CDR3 nucleotides read TGTGCCAGCAGTTTAGGTGGTCTCACCGGGGAGCTGTTTTTT. The chain uses TRBV28 and TRBJ2-2; D unresolved. Germline assignment: CDR1 MDHEN and CDR2 SYDVKM. The CDR3 runs 14 residues. V gave up 2 bases and J gave up 4 bases, with 8 bases separating them. The variable domain in full, with the rest retrieved from reference TRBV28 and TRBJ2-2, is DVKVTQSSRYLVKRTGEKVFLECVQDMDHENMFWYRQDPGLGLRLIYFSYDVKMKEKGDIPEGYSVSREKKERFSLILESASTNQTSMYLCASSLGGLTGELFFGEGSRLTVL.